These T cell receptor beta chains were read from a single sample in a study of Graves' ophthalmopathy and Graves' hyperthyroidism. Each CDR3 protein gets one entry after TCRdb re-called the multiplex PCR reads with MiXCR. Among almost 750,000 distinct CDR3 sequences listed, roughly 40% were seen once. Sequencing was done on a sample of peripheral blood. Source of these receptors: an adult man with Graves' ophthalmopathy. Both conserved end residues are part of each CDR3. D genes are given only for firm matches. Some rows mark clone size as missing; the rest say once, few, many or name a class of expanded clone.

>.|TRBJ1-1|few|TRBV19
TGTGCCAGTAGTATATTCGGAGGACCCACTGAAGCTTTCTTT
CASSIFGGPTEAFF
>.|TRBJ2-7|.|TRBV25-1
TGTGCCAGCAGCTTGGGGGGCGGGACTACCGCCTACGAGCAGTACTTC
CASSLGGGTTAYEQYF
>TRBD1|TRBJ1-6|many|TRBV7-2
TGTGCCAGCAGCTTAGGGGGGACAGGGGGTTCACCCCTCCACTTT
CASSLGGTGGSPLHF
>TRBD1|TRBJ1-5|few|TRBV11-1
TGTGCCAGCAGGGGGGACAGGGATTGCAATCAGCCCCAGCATTTT
CASRGDRDCNQPQHF
>.|TRBJ2-7|many|TRBV7-2
TGTGCCAGCGCCGAGTCTACTGCGTACGAGCAGTACTTC
CASAESTAYEQYF
>TRBD1|TRBJ1-4|.|TRBV9
TGTGCCAGCAGCTGGGGGACAGGGGAAGGGGGTGAAAAACTGTTTTTT
CASSWGTGEGGEKLFF
>.|TRBJ2-7|few|TRBV19
TGTGCCACCTCGACAGGAGCAGCCTACGAGCAGTACTTC
CATSTGAAYEQYF
>.|TRBJ2-7|many|TRBV5-6
TGTGCCAGCAGCTTGGGTAATGAGCAGTACTTC
CASSLGNEQYF
>TRBD1|TRBJ1-6|.|TRBV10-3
TGTGCCAGCAGTTCTCTCGGGACAGAAGCCTCCTATAATTCACCCCTCCACTTT
CASSSLGTEASYNSPLHF
>TRBD1|TRBJ1-1|many|TRBV5-8
TGTGCCAGCAGCCGGGGACAGTCGTCGGTGTCGGTCTTT
CASSRGQSSVSVF
>.|TRBJ2-2|many|TRBV7-6
TGTGCCAGCAGCCAGCCGTCGGACACCGGGGAGCTGTTTTTT
CASSQPSDTGELFF
>.|TRBJ2-6|many|TRBV24-1
TGTGCCACCAGTGATTCAGGGGATGGCTCTGGGGCCAACGTCCTGACTTTC
CATSDSGDGSGANVLTF
>TRBD1|TRBJ1-2|.|TRBV20-1
TGCAGTGCTGTGCGGTCGGACAGGGCTCACTATGGCTACACCTTC
CSAVRSDRAHYGYTF
>TRBD1|TRBJ1-1|.|TRBV2
TGTGCCAGCAGCGAACAGGGGGCTGGAAACACTGAAGCTTTCTTT
CASSEQGAGNTEAFF
>.|TRBJ1-3|many|TRBV10-3
TGTGCCATCAGGGACAGTACGGGAAACACCATATATTTT
CAIRDSTGNTIYF
>.|TRBJ2-3|.|TRBV10-3
TGTGCCATCTCCTTGGGCACAGATACGCAGTATTTT
CAISLGTDTQYF
>TRBD2|TRBJ2-5|.|TRBV7-9
TGTGCCAGCAGTCCCCGACTAGCGGGAGGGCGGGGAGAGACCCAGTACTTC
CASSPRLAGGRGETQYF
>TRBD1|TRBJ1-5|few|TRBV6-2/TRBV6-3
TGTGCCAGCAGTTACGGACAGGGGGCTAAGCGCAATCAGCCCCAGCATTTT
CASSYGQGAKRNQPQHF
>TRBD1|TRBJ1-4|few|TRBV6-6
TGTGCCAGCACCCAGACAGGGGGCTCTGAAAAACTGTTTTTT
CASTQTGGSEKLFF
>TRBD1|TRBJ1-5|.|TRBV2
TGTGCTAGCGGCGGGGGACAGGGGGTTGGCAATCAGCCCCAGCATTTT
CASGGGQGVGNQPQHF
>TRBD1|TRBJ1-6|.|TRBV7-2
TGTGCCAGCAGCCAAGGGGGCCGTAATTCACCCCTCCACTTT
CASSQGGRNSPLHF
>.|TRBJ2-2|.|TRBV11-2
TGTGCCAGCAGCACGTCGAGGGCCGCGAACACCGGGGAGCTGTTTTTT
CASSTSRAANTGELFF
>.|TRBJ2-1|.|TRBV2
TGTGCCAGCGGGTTGGAGATTGTGAGGGGCGGTGAGCAGTTCTTC
CASGLEIVRGGEQFF
>.|TRBJ1-1|.|TRBV2
TGTGCCAGCAGTGCCGACAGTCCAGAAGCTTTCTTT
CASSADSPEAFF
>.|TRBJ2-7|.|TRBV29-1
TGCAGCGCCGGGAACAAGCGATACGAGCAGTACTTC
CSAGNKRYEQYF
>TRBD1|TRBJ2-5|few|TRBV7-9
TGTGCCAGCAGCCCGACAGGGGTCTCCCAAGAGACCCAGTACTTC
CASSPTGVSQETQYF
>.|TRBJ1-1|.|TRBV25-1
TGTGCCAGCAGTGGTAGTGCCGGCGGAACTACGAGGGCTTTCTTT
CASSGSAGGTTRAFF
>.|TRBJ2-7|many|TRBV25-1
TGTGCCAGCAGTGAATGGGCCGCCTACGAGCAGTACTTC
CASSEWAAYEQYF
>.|TRBJ2-7|many|TRBV6-5
TGTGCCAGCAGATCCAGCTCCTACGAGCAGTACTTC
CASRSSSYEQYF
>.|TRBJ2-7|.|TRBV2
TGTGCCAGCAGGGCCGGGACCAAAAACTACGAGCAGTACTTC
CASRAGTKNYEQYF
>TRBD2|TRBJ2-7|.|TRBV29-1
TGCAGCGCCTGGACTAGCCCCACCTACGAGCAGTACTTC
CSAWTSPTYEQYF
>TRBD2|TRBJ2-7|.|TRBV7-9
TGTGCCAGCAGCTCCCAAATAGCGGGGGGAACCTACGAGCAGTACTTC
CASSSQIAGGTYEQYF
>.|TRBJ2-7|many|TRBV6-5
TGTGCCAGCAGTTACTCGTCCGGGCCCTACGAGCAGTACTTC
CASSYSSGPYEQYF
>.|TRBJ1-1|many|TRBV2
TGTGCCAGCACCGAAAGAAACACTGAAGCTTTCTTT
CASTERNTEAFF
>.|TRBJ1-4|.|TRBV25-1
TGTGCCAGCGGGTGGGGACGGGAAAAACTGTTTTTT
CASGWGREKLFF
>TRBD2|TRBJ2-5|.|TRBV25-1
TGTGCCAGCAGCTTAGACGGGACTAGCGGGAGAAGGACCCAGTACTTC
CASSLDGTSGRRTQYF
>.|TRBJ1-2|many|TRBV10-3
TGTGCCATCAGTGATTTCGGCGCTGGCCATGGCTACACCTTC
CAISDFGAGHGYTF
>TRBD1|TRBJ1-5|many|TRBV20-1
TGCAGTGCTTGGGACAGGGGCAATCAGCCCCAGCATTTT
CSAWDRGNQPQHF
>.|TRBJ2-5|once|TRBV6-6
TGTGCCGGCAGTGGATCCACTACAACCCAGTACTTC
CAGSGSTTTQYF
>TRBD1|TRBJ2-7|.|TRBV7-9
TGTGCCAGTAACAGGGGCGAAGGCGAGCAGTACTTC
CASNRGEGEQYF
>.|TRBJ1-4|.|TRBV4-1
TGCGCCAGCAGCCACCCCAAGGTACTGGGAGAAAAACTGTTTTTT
CASSHPKVLGEKLFF
>.|TRBJ2-5|many|TRBV12-3/TRBV12-4
TGTGCCAGCAGCAGGGGGGCAGGGGAACAAGAGACCCAGTACTTC
CASSRGAGEQETQYF
>TRBD1|TRBJ2-5|few|TRBV7-6
TGTGCCAGCAGCTTCCTGACAGGGGGGATCCAAGAGACCCAGTACTTC
CASSFLTGGIQETQYF
>TRBD2|TRBJ2-2|.|TRBV25-1
TGTGCCAGCAGCCCCGGACTAGCGGGGTCCATGTTCACCGGGGAGCTGTTTTTT
CASSPGLAGSMFTGELFF
>.|TRBJ2-7|.|TRBV29-1
TGCAGCGTTGTTCTAGGGCAGTACTTC
CSVVLGQYF
>.|TRBJ1-5|.|TRBV10-2
TGTGCCAGCAGAGAGGGGATCCTCGGCAATCAGCCCCAGCATTTT
CASREGILGNQPQHF
>.|TRBJ1-5|many|TRBV9
TGTGCCAGCAGCCGAACAGGGAACAATCAGCCCCAGCATTTT
CASSRTGNNQPQHF